This entry is about one T cell receptor (beta chain). Original methodology: Counts of nucleated cells, estimated from reference gene primer amplification, were obtained. Using immunoSEQ multiplex PCR, the repertoire was profiled, and TCRdb retains in-frame clones only, with some absent. V, J and clone size derive from that table, while D and trimming were established from the DNA sequence. There are about 140,000 clones in the sample; roughly 84% occur only once, and 8.9% lies in the top ten. Germline V gives CDR1 SGHVS, CDR2 FQNEAQ. The CDR3 is made up of 13 amino acids. V trimming: 3 bases; J trimming: 7 bases; junction bases outside the gene matches: 3. Seattle patients were enrolled during active infection and followed longitudinally. This entry is derived from a study of blood T cell repertoires in COVID-19.

Sequencing was carried out using peripheral blood. The rearrangement links TRBV7-8 to TRBJ2-1, with 7 bases lining up with TRBD1. This clonotype was obtained from a young man with COVID-19, enrolled during active disease. CDR3 in amino acids: CASSFDRVNEQFF. For the CDR3, the DNA is TGTGCCAGCAGCTTCGACAGGGTAAATGAGCAGTTCTTC. The variable domain in full, with the rest retrieved from reference TRBV7-8 and TRBJ2-1, is GAGVSQSPRYKVAKRGQDVALRCDPISGHVSLFWYQQALGQGPEFLTYFQNEAQLDKSGLPSDRFFAERPEGSVSTLKIQRTQQEDSAVYLCASSFDRVNEQFFGPGTRLTVL.